The entry below gives a single TCR beta chain sequence along with its context. Patients chosen for sequencing had CD8+CD57+ cells that had expanded, as shown by flow cytometry. Germline loops: CDR1 SNHLY, CDR2 FYNNEI. CDR3 length: 11 amino acids. V gave up 7 bases and J gave up 11 bases, with 14 bases separating them. This sample is part of a study of CD8+CD57+ T cells in acquired aplastic anemia. Genomic DNA, serving as template, underwent TCR beta VDJ and CDR3 profiling. TCRdb reprocessed the reads with MiXCR, giving one entry per CDR3 protein. This table holds 150,000 to 180,000 distinct CDR3 sequences, about 48% found once.

The receptor was derived from a human donor with aplastic anemia. The sample taken for sequencing was sorted CD4+, CD8+, or CD8+CD57+ T cells (not recorded which) from PBMCs. The rearrangement links TRBV2 to TRBJ1-1; tentative D call: TRBD1 (6 bases). CDR3 protein: CASNYREEAFF. As DNA, the CDR3 is TGTGCCAGCAACTACAGGGAGGAGGCTTTCTTT.